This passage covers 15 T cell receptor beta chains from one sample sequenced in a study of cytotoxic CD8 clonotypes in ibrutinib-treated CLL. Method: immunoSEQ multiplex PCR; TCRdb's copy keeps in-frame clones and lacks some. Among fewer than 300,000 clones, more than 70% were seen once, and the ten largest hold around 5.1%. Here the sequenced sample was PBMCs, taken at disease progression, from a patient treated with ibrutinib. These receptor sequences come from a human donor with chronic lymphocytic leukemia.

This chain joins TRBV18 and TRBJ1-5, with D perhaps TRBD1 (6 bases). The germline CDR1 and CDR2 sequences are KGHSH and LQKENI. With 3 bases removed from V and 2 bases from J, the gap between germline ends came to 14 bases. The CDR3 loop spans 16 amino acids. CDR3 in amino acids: CASSPPNRVGNQPQHF. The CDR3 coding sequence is TGTGCCAGCTCACCTCCCAACAGGGTTGGCAATCAGCCCCAGCATTTT.

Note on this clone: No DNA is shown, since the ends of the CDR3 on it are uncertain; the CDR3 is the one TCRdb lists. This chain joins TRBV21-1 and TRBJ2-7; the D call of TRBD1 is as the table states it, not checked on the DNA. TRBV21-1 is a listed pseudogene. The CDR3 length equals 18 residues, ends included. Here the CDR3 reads CASSPPYVVGTGTYEQYF.

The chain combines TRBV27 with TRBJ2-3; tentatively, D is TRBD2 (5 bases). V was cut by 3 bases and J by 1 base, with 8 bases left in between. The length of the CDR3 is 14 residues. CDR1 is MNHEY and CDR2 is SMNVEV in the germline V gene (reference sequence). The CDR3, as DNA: TGTGCCAGCAGTTTCGGGGTGGGCACAGATACGCAGTATTTT. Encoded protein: CASSFGVGTDTQYF.

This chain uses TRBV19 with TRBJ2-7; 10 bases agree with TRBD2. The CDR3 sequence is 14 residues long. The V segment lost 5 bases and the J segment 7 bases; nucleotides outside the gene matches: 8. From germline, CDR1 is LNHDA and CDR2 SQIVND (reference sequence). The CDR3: CASSVLAGQGEQYF. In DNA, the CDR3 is TGTGCCAGTAGTGTACTAGCGGGACAAGGAGAGCAGTACTTC.

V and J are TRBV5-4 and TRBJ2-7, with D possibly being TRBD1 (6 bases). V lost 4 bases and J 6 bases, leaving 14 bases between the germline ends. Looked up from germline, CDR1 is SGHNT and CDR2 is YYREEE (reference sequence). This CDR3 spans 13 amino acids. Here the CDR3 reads CASSQSLRGEQYF. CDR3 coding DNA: TGTGCCAGCAGCCAATCCCTCAGGGGCGAGCAGTACTTC.

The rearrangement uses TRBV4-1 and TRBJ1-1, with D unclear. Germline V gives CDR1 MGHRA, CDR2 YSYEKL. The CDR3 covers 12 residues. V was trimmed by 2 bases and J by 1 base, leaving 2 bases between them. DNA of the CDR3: TGCGCCAGCAGCCAAAAGAACACTGAAGCTTTCTTT. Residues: CASSQKNTEAFF.

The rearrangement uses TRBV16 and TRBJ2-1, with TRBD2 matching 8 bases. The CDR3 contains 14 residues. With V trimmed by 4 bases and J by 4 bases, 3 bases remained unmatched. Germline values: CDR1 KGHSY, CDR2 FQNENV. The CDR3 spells CASSPLAEYNEQFF. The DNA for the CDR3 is TGTGCCAGCAGCCCACTAGCGGAGTACAATGAGCAGTTCTTC.

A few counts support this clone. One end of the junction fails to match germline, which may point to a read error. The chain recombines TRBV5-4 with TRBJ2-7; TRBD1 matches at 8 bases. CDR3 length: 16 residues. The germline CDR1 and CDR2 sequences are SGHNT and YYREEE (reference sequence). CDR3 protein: CASSPGQGVWSFEQYF. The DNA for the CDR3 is TGTGCCAGCAGTCCAGGACAGGGAGTTTGGTCCTTCGAGCAGTACTTC.

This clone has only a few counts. CDR3 nucleotides: TGTGCCAGCTCACCACCAAAGGGGCTCGAGAAGACCCAGTACTTC. It is translated as CASSPPKGLEKTQYF. The chain joins TRBV18 to TRBJ2-5; maybe TRBD1 (5 bases). Trimming pared 0 bases from V and 6 bases from J, leaving 14 bases between. The CDR3 is 15 residues long. In germline, CDR1 is KGHSH, CDR2 LQKENI.

This CDR3 is CASSRTGLVDTQYF. In nucleotides, the CDR3 is TGTGCCAGCAGTCGGACAGGGCTTGTCGATACGCAGTATTTT. This chain connects TRBV6-6 to TRBJ2-3, with TRBD1 matching over 8 bases. V trimming: 5 bases; J trimming: 6 bases; junction bases outside the gene matches: 7. The CDR3 loop spans 14 amino acids. Per germline, CDR1 MNHNY and CDR2 SVGAGI (reference sequence).

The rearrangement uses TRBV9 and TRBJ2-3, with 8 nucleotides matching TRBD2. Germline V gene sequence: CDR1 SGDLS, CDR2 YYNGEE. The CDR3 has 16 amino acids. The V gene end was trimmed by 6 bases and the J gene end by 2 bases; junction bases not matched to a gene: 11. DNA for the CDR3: TGTGCCAGCACCGCCGGAGGAGCGGGGGTCACAGATACGCAGTATTTT. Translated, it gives CASTAGGAGVTDTQYF. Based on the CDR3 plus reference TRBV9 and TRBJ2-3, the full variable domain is DSGVTQTPKHLITATGQRVTLRCSPRSGDLSVYWYQQSLDQGLQFLIQYYNGEERAKGNILERFSAQQFPDLHSELNLSSLELGDSALYFCASTAGGAGVTDTQYFGPGTRLTVL.

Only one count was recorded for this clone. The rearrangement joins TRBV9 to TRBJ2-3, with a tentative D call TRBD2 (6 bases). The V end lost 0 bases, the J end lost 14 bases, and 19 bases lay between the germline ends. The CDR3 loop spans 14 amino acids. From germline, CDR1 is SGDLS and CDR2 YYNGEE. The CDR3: CASSVGLRDSTGYF. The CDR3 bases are TGTGCCAGCAGCGTAGGTCTAAGGGACTCCACCGGGTATTTT. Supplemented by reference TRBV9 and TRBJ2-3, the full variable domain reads DSGVTQTPKHLITATGQRVTLRCSPRSGDLSVYWYQQSLDQGLQFLIQYYNGEERAKGNILERFSAQQFPDLHSELNLSSLELGDSALYFCASSVGLRDSTGYFGPGTRLTVL.

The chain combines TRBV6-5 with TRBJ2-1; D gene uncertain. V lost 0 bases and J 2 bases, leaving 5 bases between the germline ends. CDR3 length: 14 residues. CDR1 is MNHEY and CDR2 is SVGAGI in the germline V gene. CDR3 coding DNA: TGTGCCAGCAGTTACTCGACGGCCTACAATGAGCAGTTCTTC. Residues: CASSYSTAYNEQFF.

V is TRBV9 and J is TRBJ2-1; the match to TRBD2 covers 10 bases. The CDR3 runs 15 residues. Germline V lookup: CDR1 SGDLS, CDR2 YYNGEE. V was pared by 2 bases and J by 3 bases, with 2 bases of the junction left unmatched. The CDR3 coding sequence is TGTGCCAGCAGCGTGTGGACTAGCGGCTACAATGAGCAGTTCTTC. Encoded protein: CASSVWTSGYNEQFF.

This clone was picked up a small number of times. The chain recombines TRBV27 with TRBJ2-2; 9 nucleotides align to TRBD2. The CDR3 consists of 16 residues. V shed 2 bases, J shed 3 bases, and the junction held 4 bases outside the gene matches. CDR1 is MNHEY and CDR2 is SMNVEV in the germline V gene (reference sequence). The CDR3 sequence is CASSLAGGRYTGELFF. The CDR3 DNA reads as TGTGCCAGCAGTTTAGCGGGAGGGCGGTACACCGGGGAGCTGTTTTTT.